The 10 T cell receptor beta chains given below trace back to one sample, sequenced in a study of T cells after yellow fever vaccination. TCRdb called the 5' RACE reads again in MiXCR, with one record for every CDR3 protein. Of 450,000 to 550,000 distinct CDR3 sequences listed, 21% were seen once; the top ten hold around 16%. Here the sequenced sample was PBMCs, taken approximately 22 days after the first yellow fever vaccination. Every receptor here comes from a man aged 18 to 35 who received the YFV17D yellow fever vaccine.

This clonotype was recorded a few times. The gene calls are TRBV7-3 and TRBJ1-3; no clear D gene. V lost 1 base and J lost 2, with 9 bases in between. Germline assignment: CDR1 SGHTA and CDR2 FQGTGA. CDR3 length equals 15 residues. CDR3 DNA: TGTGCCAGCAGCTTAAACGGAGGTCCTGGAAACACCATATATTTT. This gives the protein CASSLNGGPGNTIYF.

The sample holds a few counts of this clonotype. V gene TRBV6-2 or TRBV6-3 combines with J gene TRBJ2-7; D not certain. Germline V gene lookup returns CDR1 MNHEY and CDR2 SVGEGT. Trimming stripped 8 bases from V and 0 bases from J, with 8 bases between. This CDR3 region has 12 residues. The CDR3 protein is CASDNGSYEQYF. CDR3 bases: TGTGCCAGCGATAACGGCTCCTACGAGCAGTACTTC.

This clonotype was observed a handful of times. The rearrangement joins TRBV9 to TRBJ1-1; 8 bases are shared with TRBD1. The ends lost 3 bases at V and 6 bases at J; junction bases unmatched: 1. This CDR3 contains 12 residues. The germline V gene has CDR1 SGDLS and CDR2 YYNGEE. The CDR3 reads CASSAGGSEAFF. The CDR3 nucleotides are TGTGCCAGCAGCGCAGGGGGCTCTGAAGCTTTCTTT.

The table lists this clonotype with a few counts. This chain uses TRBV6-1 with TRBJ1-4; possible D gene TRBD1, 5 bases. The V and J ends lost 6 bases and 10 bases respectively, with 15 bases between them. This CDR3 has 13 residues. Germline CDR1 is MNHNS and CDR2 is SASEGT. The CDR3 DNA follows: TGTGCCAGCAGCCGGGGACTCGGGGGAAAACTGTTTTTT. This sequence encodes CASSRGLGGKLFF.

The chain uses TRBV6-1 and TRBJ1-5; no clear D gene. The V end was cut by 7 bases, the J end by 2 bases, with 15 bases between. This CDR3 is built from 15 residues. CDR1 and CDR2 from the germline V gene are MNHNS and SASEGT. The CDR3 DNA sequence: TGTGCCAGCAAGGGTCTGAATCGTGGCAATCAGCCCCAGCATTTT. Its protein is CASKGLNRGNQPQHF.

This clonotype has more than one count but fewer than ten. The chain uses TRBV5-1 and TRBJ2-4, with TRBD1 matching over 9 bases. The ends lost 5 bases at V and 6 bases at J; junction bases unmatched: 6. This CDR3 has 14 amino acids. CDR1 SGHRS and CDR2 YFSETQ come from the germline V gene. CDR3 in DNA: TGCGCCAGCAGTTCCTGGGACAGGGTAAACATTCAGTACTTC. Amino acid sequence: CASSSWDRVNIQYF.

This clonotype was seen a few times. The chain recombines TRBV5-6 with TRBJ1-5; D possibly corresponds to TRBD1 (5 bases). The CDR3 covers 14 residues. Germline CDR1 reads SGHDT; CDR2 reads YYEEEE. Trimming pared 3 bases from V and 9 bases from J, leaving 16 bases between. In DNA, the CDR3 is TGTGCCAGCAGCTCGGGGCGGCTGTGGTCGCCCCAGCATTTT. Its protein product is CASSSGRLWSPQHF. Looking up the rest from reference TRBV5-6 and TRBJ1-5 gives the full variable domain: DAGVTQSPTHLIKTRGQQVTLRCSPKSGHDTVSWYQQALGQGPQFIFQYYEEEERQRGNFPDRFSGHQFPNYSSELNVNALLLGDSALYLCASSSGRLWSPQHFGDGTRLSIL.

This chain uses TRBV5-1 with TRBJ2-1, with TRBD2 identical over 8 bases. Trimming at V came to 0 bases and at J to 7 bases, leaving 15 bases not matched to a gene. This CDR3 is built from 18 residues. Germline lookup yields CDR1 SGHRS and CDR2 YFSETQ. CDR3 in DNA: TGCGCCAGCAGCTTGGCCTTCTCGTTCCGGGGGGGCGGGAATGAGCAGTTCTTC. This encodes CASSLAFSFRGGGNEQFF. Together with reference TRBV5-1 and TRBJ2-1, the CDR3 gives the full variable domain: KAGVTQTPRYLIKTRGQQVTLSCSPISGHRSVSWYQQTPGQGLQFLFEYFSETQRNKGNFPGRFSGRQFSNSRSEMNVSTLELGDSALYLCASSLAFSFRGGGNEQFFGPGTRLTVL.

In its sample, this clonotype was seen a few times. The rearrangement joins TRBV4-1 to TRBJ2-1; D remains unclear. The V end lost 1 base, the J end lost 5 bases, and 6 bases lay between the germline ends. Looked up from germline, CDR1 is MGHRA and CDR2 is YSYEKL. The CDR3 loop spans 13 amino acids. The chain's CDR3 is CASSQAGDNEQFF. In nucleotides, the CDR3 is TGCGCCAGCAGCCAAGCTGGGGACAATGAGCAGTTCTTC.

This chain connects TRBV12-3 or TRBV12-4 to TRBJ2-6; tentative D call: TRBD1 (6 bases). The CDR3 consists of 15 residues. V was clipped by 6 bases and J by 2 bases, with 11 bases between them. The CDR3 sequence: CASSTTGTGANVLTF. In DNA, the CDR3 is TGTGCCAGCAGCACTACAGGGACTGGGGCCAACGTCCTGACTTTC.